Following are 21 T cell receptor beta chains from one sample sequenced in a study of metastatic and nonmetastatic thyroid tumors. TCRdb re-analyzed the PCR reads through MiXCR. This sample carries about 70,000 clones, more than 15% of them seen once, and the ten largest clones take around 13%. All patients reached thyroid surgery having received no treatment beforehand. Sequenced: blood. These receptors were taken from a female donor with papillary thyroid cancer or a benign thyroid nodule (not recorded which). Some clones in this sample may be carry-over from other donors' samples.

Many counts were recorded for this clone. As DNA, the CDR3 is TGTGCCAGCAGCTTTGCGGGAGTCTCCAGTACGCAGTATTTT. This sequence encodes CASSFAGVSSTQYF. This chain joins TRBV7-3 and TRBJ2-3; 7 bases map to TRBD2. Germline V lookup: CDR1 SGHTA, CDR2 FQGTGA. The length of the CDR3 is 14 residues. V was pared by 3 bases and J by 8 bases, with 8 bases of the junction left unmatched.

This clone was detected ten times or more. V is TRBV11-3 and J is TRBJ2-6; 7 nucleotides match TRBD2. Trimming at V came to 4 bases and at J to 1 base, leaving 4 bases not matched to a gene. This CDR3 region has 16 residues. In germline, CDR1 is SGHNT, CDR2 YENEEA. Here the CDR3 DNA reads TGTGCCAGCAGCTCTCGGGGGGAATCTGGGGCCAACGTCCTGACTTTC. It translates to CASSSRGESGANVLTF.

In regard to this clone: The final CDR3 position lacks the conserved phenylalanine or tryptophan, pointing to a likely read error. Here the CDR3 reads CAWSRWTGGGYTL. As DNA, the CDR3 is TGTGCCTGGAGTCGATGGACCGGAGGTGGCTACACCCTC. V and J are TRBV30 and TRBJ1-2; D is uncertain. This CDR3 spans 13 amino acids. Germline V gene data show CDR1 as GTSNPN and CDR2 as SVGIG (reference sequence). The V and J ends lost 2 bases and 7 bases respectively, with 14 bases between them.

The chain is built from TRBV7-9 and TRBJ2-5, with D tentatively TRBD2 (5 bases). This CDR3 region has 15 residues. Germline V CDR1 and CDR2: SEHNR, FQNEAQ (reference sequence). The V and J ends lost 0 bases and 5 bases respectively, with 13 bases between them. CDR3 bases: TGTGCCAGCAGCTTAGCCCCCCGTACGGGGGAGACCCAGTACTTC. This encodes CASSLAPRTGETQYF.

Ten or more counts support this clone. The chain is built from TRBV6-4 and TRBJ2-4; D may be TRBD1 or TRBD2 (6 bases each). Per the germline V gene, CDR1 is MRHNA and CDR2 is SNTAGT. V was shortened by 3 bases and J by 1 base, with 16 bases between the two germline ends. The CDR3 runs 17 residues. Here the CDR3 reads CASSEYSGRGAKNIQYF. The CDR3 region has the DNA TGTGCCAGCAGTGAATATAGCGGAAGGGGGGCCAAAAACATTCAGTACTTC.

This clone has only a few counts. Given a much more abundant clone one base away, this may be a read error. This chain connects TRBV15 to TRBJ2-4; D may match TRBD1 or TRBD2 (5 bases each). The CDR3 contains 15 residues. Per the germline V gene, CDR1 is LNHNV and CDR2 is YYDKDF (reference sequence). Trimming cost V 6 bases and J 10 bases, with 22 bases left between them. The CDR3 DNA follows: TGTGCCACCAGACTCGGGGACGGCAGGCAGAATATTCAGTACTTC. It encodes CATRLGDGRQNIQYF.

This clone was recorded many times. A read error may produce the germline difference seen at one junction end. The chain has TRBV29-1 and TRBJ2-3; tentatively, D is TRBD1 or TRBD2 (5 bases each). Looked up from germline, CDR1 is SQVTM and CDR2 is ANQGSEA. The CDR3 totals 12 residues. The CDR3 coding sequence is TGCAGCGTCGAAGAGGGGTCAGATACGCAGTATTTT. Encoded protein: CSVEEGSDTQYF.

This clone has ten or more counts. Other nucleotide sequences in the sample specify the same CDR3. The chain has TRBV5-1 and TRBJ2-2, with no clear D. Germline-derived CDR1 and CDR2 are SGHRS and YFSETQ. Trimming removed 0 bases from V and 7 bases from J, with 13 bases in between. The CDR3 is 15 amino acids. CDR3 nucleotide sequence: TGCGCCAGCAGCTTGGATTTCACCCCTCACGGGGAGCTGTTTTTT. It is translated as CASSLDFTPHGELFF.

This clone has ten or more counts. CDR3 protein: CSVKTGDQPQHF. The CDR3 DNA reads as TGCAGCGTAAAGACAGGAGATCAGCCCCAGCATTTT. The V gene is TRBV20-1, the J gene TRBJ1-5, with D possibly TRBD1 on 6 matching bases. There are 12 residues in the CDR3. Germline CDR1 is DFQATT and CDR2 is SNEGSKA (reference sequence).

This clone has only a few counts. The rearrangement uses TRBV27 and TRBJ1-1; the D is unclear. This CDR3 has 12 amino acids. V lost 7 bases and J lost 6, with 12 bases in between. Looked up from germline, CDR1 is MNHEY and CDR2 is SMNVEV (reference sequence). CDR3 region: CASIYIVSEAFF. The CDR3 bases are TGTGCCAGCATATATATAGTTTCTGAAGCTTTCTTT.

V and J are TRBV6-6 and TRBJ2-1, with a tentative D call TRBD1 (5 bases). The germline gives CDR1 MNHNY, CDR2 SVGAGI (reference sequence). There are 13 residues in the CDR3. The ends were cut back, 0 bases at V and 10 bases at J, with 10 bases in the middle. As DNA, the CDR3 is TGTGCCAGCAGTTACTCTGAGCAGGGCGAGCAGTTCTTC. This gives the protein CASSYSEQGEQFF.

In its sample, this clone was seen many times. The rearrangement joins TRBV7-9 to TRBJ1-2; D gene unclear. The CDR3 length is 13 residues. Trimming pared 4 bases from V and 8 bases from J, leaving 14 bases between. Germline V gene data show CDR1 as SEHNR and CDR2 as FQNEAQ (reference sequence). The CDR3 spells CASSSEGMRGYTF. The CDR3 DNA is TGTGCCAGCAGCTCCGAGGGAATGAGGGGCTACACCTTC.

This clone was counted many times. The genes are TRBV6-1 and TRBJ2-1, with D perhaps TRBD2 (5 bases). The CDR3 sequence is 15 residues long. In germline, CDR1 is MNHNS, CDR2 SASEGT. The V gene lost 10 bases and the J gene lost 2 bases, with 18 bases spanning the gap. CDR3 region: CAILMRVEAYNEQFF. CDR3 DNA sequence: TGTGCCATCCTGATGAGGGTCGAGGCCTACAATGAGCAGTTCTTC.

This clone came up many times. The rearrangement joins TRBV7-9 to TRBJ2-7, with 10 bases aligning to TRBD1. Germline CDR1 and CDR2: SEHNR and FQNEAQ (reference sequence). This CDR3 has 14 amino acids. V dropped 5 bases and J dropped 4; count of bases not matched to a gene: 5. The CDR3 nucleotides are TGTGCCAGCAGCCTTCCGGGACAGGGGTACGAGCAGTACTTC. Protein sequence: CASSLPGQGYEQYF.

This clone came up a few times. This may be a read error: a much more frequent sequence differs by one nucleotide. V usage is TRBV27 and J usage is TRBJ1-4, with TRBD1 as a possible D gene (6 bases). The CDR3 is 13 residues long. Trimming shortened V by 6 bases and J by 4 bases, and 9 bases separated the two germline ends. Germline-derived CDR1 and CDR2 are MNHEY and SMNVEV (reference sequence). CDR3 sequence: CASRRGYNEKLFF. CDR3 nucleotides: TGTGCCAGCAGGAGGGGGTATAATGAAAAACTGTTTTTT.

This sequence joins TRBV11-2 and TRBJ2-1; 11 bases agree with TRBD2. V was clipped by 1 base and J by 5 bases; unmatched bases: 4. Germline V gene data show CDR1 as SGHAT and CDR2 as FQNNGV. The CDR3 is made up of 16 amino acids. CDR3 in amino acids: CASSLGGLADDNEQFF. The CDR3 coding sequence is TGTGCCAGCAGCTTAGGGGGACTAGCGGATGACAATGAGCAGTTCTTC.

This chain links TRBV4-3 with TRBJ1-5; unclear D gene. The CDR3 consists of 15 residues. Between the trimmed V and J ends, which lost 0 bases and 7 bases, there was a span of 13 bases. CDR1 is LGHNA, CDR2 YSLEER, per germline. Written as DNA, the CDR3 is TGCGCCAGCAGCCAAGATTTGTGGGGAAAGCAGCCCCAGCATTTT. The encoded protein is CASSQDLWGKQPQHF.

On this clone itself: This sequence may be a read error, since a much larger clone differs from it by one base. The V and J genes are TRBV5-6 and TRBJ2-7; D might be TRBD1 (6 bases). Trimming shortened V by 4 bases and J by 5 bases, and 16 bases separated the two germline ends. CDR1 SGHDT and CDR2 YYEEEE come from the germline V gene. This CDR3 contains 14 residues. CDR3 DNA sequence: TGTGCCAGCAGCCCGGTACAGGGTAGCGACGAGCAGTACTTC. This codes for CASSPVQGSDEQYF.

This clone showed up many times. This chain joins TRBV30 and TRBJ1-1; D remains unclear. The germline CDR1 and CDR2 sequences are GTSNPN and SVGIG (reference sequence). The V end lost 0 bases, the J end lost 2 bases, and 10 bases lay between the germline ends. This CDR3 spans 14 amino acids. The CDR3 region has the DNA TGTGCCTGGAGTGTAGGCTACTTAAACACTGAAGCTTTCTTT. Protein sequence: CAWSVGYLNTEAFF.

This clone occurred many times. The chain has TRBV12-3 or TRBV12-4 and TRBJ2-7, with D perhaps TRBD1 or TRBD2 (6 bases each). The CDR3 totals 16 residues. V lost 2 bases and J lost 0, with 14 bases in between. CDR3 residues: CASSLRGAGHSYEQYF. The CDR3 DNA reads TGTGCCAGCAGTTTAAGGGGGGCGGGGCACTCCTACGAGCAGTACTTC.

This clone was seen a handful of times. V gene TRBV6-1 combines with J gene TRBJ2-7; D is perhaps TRBD2 (6 bases). The CDR3 totals 13 residues. Per the germline V gene, CDR1 is MNHNS and CDR2 is SASEGT. V was clipped by 7 bases and J by 2 bases, with 12 bases between them. The CDR3 nucleotides are TGTGCCAGCAAGCGGGTAAATCCCTACGAGCAGTACTTC. Residues: CASKRVNPYEQYF.